The T cell receptor (beta chain) under discussion was sequenced for a study of response to subunit inactivated influenza vaccine. V lost 4 bases, J lost 5 bases, and 6 bases stayed unmatched. CDR1 and CDR2 (germline): SGHTA, FQGNSA. The CDR3 is made up of 14 amino acids. TCRdb called the RT-PCR reads again in MiXCR, with one record for every CDR3 protein. This table has about 540,000 distinct CDR3 sequences, under 30% appearing once. Another study also made use of these data, one on T cells expressing NK-cell markers. This second study says: Making the TCR beta cDNA relied on 5'RACE template switching with UMIs. CD3+CD56+NKG2C+, CD3+CD56+NKG2C- and CD3+CD56-NKG2C+ T cells, once sorted, supplied the TCR beta repertoires. Just one sequenced donor of eight was HCMV-seronegative, while seven were seropositive. With an anti-gamma-delta TCR antibody, sorting in several experiments was kept to alpha-beta TCR T cells. Four donors likewise had their CD3+CD56-NKG2C+ fraction led by these clonotypes.

The chain uses TRBV7-2 and TRBJ2-5; 8 bases map to TRBD1. The source of this sequence is a man in his fifties or sixties who received an inactivated influenza vaccine. Here the sequenced sample was CD4+ T cells sorted from PBMCs, taken less than 13 days after vaccination. The CDR3 reads CASSYTGGGETQYF. CDR3 bases: TGTGCCAGCAGCTACACAGGGGGTGGGGAGACCCAGTACTTC.